The T cell receptor beta chain under discussion was sequenced for a study of T cells after yellow fever vaccination (dated by TCRdb to between 2018 and 2020). About the full investigation: The SMART-Seq v4 Ultra Low Input RNA kit was used to prepare libraries from fractions with low cell numbers. To follow T-cell clones before and after primary and booster YFV17D yellow fever vaccination, bulk TCR alpha and beta repertoires were sequenced over time. Two healthy male donors, one aged 18 to 30 and one aged 30 to 39 years, made up the cohort. Blood was drawn at multiple timepoints before and after primary and secondary immunization, with bulk PBMC replicates and cell subsets isolated. Paper-wide results and their limitations: After the booster, most clones that had expanded after primary vaccination were detected again (around 96% of CD4 and around nine tenths of CD8), suggesting broad maintenance of memory. The secondary T-cell response was found to be weaker but faster than the primary response, with a peak reached on day 5 rather than on day 15. A small share of clonotypes was detected in both CD4 and CD8 compartments, with the overlap likely arising from convergent recombination. Only a couple of donors were included in the study, so the extent to which the findings can be generalized is limited. FACS-sorted repertoires could contain abundant contaminating clonotypes from the bulk population, so computational filtering was required.

The sample's treatment or condition label, in plain terms: live attenuated yellow fever vaccine strain. PBMCs were isolated from peripheral blood using a standard Ficoll-Paque protocol. CD4 and CD8 T-cell fractions were isolated with Dynabeads CD4 and CD8 positive selection kits. TriZol was used to extract RNA from bulk PBMCs, CD4 and CD8 fractions, and dextramer-positive and dextramer-negative fractions. This clonotype was detected only a few times. Its antigen remains undetermined. No much larger clone exists at a distance of one base, and base qualities are not known. The CDR3 numbers 15 residues from cysteine through phenylalanine. The entry retains the CDR3 DNA only, 45 bases that are in frame from base 1. V loses 4 bases, J loses 1 base, and the germline ends lie 10 bases apart. TCR cDNA was made using 5'RACE template switching, a step that added a universal primer site and unique molecular identifiers. cDNA synthesis was primed from both the TCR alpha and TCR beta constant segments. Libraries were amplified in two PCR steps, with sample barcodes and sequencing adapters added in the second step. Sequencing of libraries was done on Illumina HiSeq 2500 (2x100 bp) or NovaSeq (2x150 bp). From the authors' description of their analysis: MIGEC handled demultiplexing of reads and collapsing into UMI consensus sequences, while MiXCR performed V(D)J alignment. Clonotypes responding to the vaccine were identified with edgeR on replicate PBMC samples, with the criteria of FDR below 0.01 and a log2 fold change above 5 up to day 15. Each bulk clonotype received a CD4 or CD8 identity based on whether the sequenced CD4 or CD8 repertoire contained that clonotype at higher abundance. The raw public data were reprocessed by TCRdb itself: fastp quality trimming at Q25, MiXCR clonotype calling, in-frame beta chains only. Records with the same CDR3 protein are collapsed into one entry carrying the most frequent genes and DNA. The V and J calls follow TCRdb's processing rather than the paper's. This sample is represented by 300,000 or so distinct CDR3 sequences; 13% of them were singletons. The top ten hold about 0.51% of the sample.

This clonotype originated in a man aged 25-40 years who received the YFV17D yellow fever vaccine. The input for sequencing was CD4+ T cells sorted from PBMCs, taken 45 days after the yellow fever booster vaccination. The rearranged chain carries TRBV12-3 or TRBV12-4 and TRBJ2-2; TRBD2 is perhaps the D gene, given 6 matching bases. The CDR3 sequence is CASSWGSGNTGELFF. The DNA reads as follows: TGTGCCAGCAGTTGGGGTAGCGGGAACACCGGGGAGCTGTTTTTT.